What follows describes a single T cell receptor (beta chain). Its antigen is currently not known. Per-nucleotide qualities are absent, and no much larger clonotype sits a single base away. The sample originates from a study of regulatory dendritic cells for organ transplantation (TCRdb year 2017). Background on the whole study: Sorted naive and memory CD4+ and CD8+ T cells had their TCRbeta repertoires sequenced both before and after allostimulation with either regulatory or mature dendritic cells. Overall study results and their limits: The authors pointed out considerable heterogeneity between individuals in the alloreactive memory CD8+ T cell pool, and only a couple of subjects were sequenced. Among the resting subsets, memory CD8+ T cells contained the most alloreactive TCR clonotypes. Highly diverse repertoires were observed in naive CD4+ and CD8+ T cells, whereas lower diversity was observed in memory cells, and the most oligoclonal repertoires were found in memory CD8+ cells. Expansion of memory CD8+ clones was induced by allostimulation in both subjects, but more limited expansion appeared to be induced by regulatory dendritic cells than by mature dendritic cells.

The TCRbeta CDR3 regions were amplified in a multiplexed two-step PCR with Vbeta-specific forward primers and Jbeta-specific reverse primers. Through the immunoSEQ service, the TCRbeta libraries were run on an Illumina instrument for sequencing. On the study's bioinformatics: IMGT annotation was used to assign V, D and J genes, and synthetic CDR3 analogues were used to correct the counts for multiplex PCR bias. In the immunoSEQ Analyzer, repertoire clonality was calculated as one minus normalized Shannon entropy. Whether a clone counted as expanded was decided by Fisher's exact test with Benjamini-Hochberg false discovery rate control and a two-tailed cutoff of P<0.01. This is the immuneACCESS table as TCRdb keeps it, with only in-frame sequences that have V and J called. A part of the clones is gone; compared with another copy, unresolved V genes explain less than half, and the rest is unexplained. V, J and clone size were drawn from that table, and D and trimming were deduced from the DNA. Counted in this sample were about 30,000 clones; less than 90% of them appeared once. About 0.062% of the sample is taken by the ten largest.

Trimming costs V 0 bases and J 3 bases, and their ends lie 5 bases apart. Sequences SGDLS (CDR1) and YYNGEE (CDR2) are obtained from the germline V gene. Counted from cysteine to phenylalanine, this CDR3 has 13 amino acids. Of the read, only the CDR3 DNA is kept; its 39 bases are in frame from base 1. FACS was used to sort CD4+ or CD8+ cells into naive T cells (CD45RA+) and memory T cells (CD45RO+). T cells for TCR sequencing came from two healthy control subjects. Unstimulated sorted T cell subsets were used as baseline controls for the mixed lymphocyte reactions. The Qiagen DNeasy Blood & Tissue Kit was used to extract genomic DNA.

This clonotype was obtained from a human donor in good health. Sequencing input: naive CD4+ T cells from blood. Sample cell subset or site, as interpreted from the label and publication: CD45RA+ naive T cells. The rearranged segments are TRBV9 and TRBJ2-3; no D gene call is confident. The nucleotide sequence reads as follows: TGTGCCAGCAGCGTAGGGGATACAGATACGCAGTATTTT. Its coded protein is CASSVGDTDTQYF.